A single sample is the source of the 20 T cell receptor beta chains below, sequenced in a study of blood T cell repertoires in COVID-19. Sequencing used immunoSEQ multiplex PCR; TCRdb keeps in-frame clones, though not all of them. Of around 260,000 clones listed, roughly 80% were seen once; the top ten hold 4.2%. Sequenced material: peripheral blood. Every receptor here comes from a man in his 60s with acute or convalescent COVID-19.

In DNA form, the CDR3 reads TGTGCCAGCAGTTACTCGGAGCCCCTGATCGGAGAGACCCAGTACTTC. It encodes CASSYSEPLIGETQYF. V is TRBV6-5 and J is TRBJ2-5; no clear D. This CDR3 region has 16 residues. Germline CDR1 is MNHEY and CDR2 is SVGAGI. The ends were cut back, 0 bases at V and 4 bases at J, with 15 bases in the middle.

This clone was found once. Here the CDR3 reads CASSRRFYGYTF. The CDR3 bases are TGTGCCAGCAGCCGCCGGTTCTATGGCTACACCTTC. The gene calls are TRBV6-5 and TRBJ1-2; D unresolved. The germline V and J ends were trimmed by 6 bases and 4 bases, with 9 bases remaining between them. The CDR3 sequence is 12 residues long. Looked up from germline, CDR1 is MNHEY and CDR2 is SVGAGI.

The chain combines TRBV12-3 or TRBV12-4 with TRBJ2-7, with a possible D match to TRBD2 (6 bases). V was clipped by 3 bases and J by 5 bases, with 8 bases between them. This CDR3 comprises 12 residues. The CDR3 sequence is CASSFSGDEQYF. The CDR3 DNA follows: TGTGCCAGCAGTTTTTCGGGAGACGAGCAGTACTTC.

The chain links TRBV27 to TRBJ2-7; 11 nucleotides align to TRBD2. CDR3 length equals 19 residues. The J segment lost 0 bases and the V segment lost 5 bases, leaving 15 bases of the junction unmatched. Germline loops: CDR1 MNHEY, CDR2 SMNVEV (reference sequence). The chain's CDR3 is CASSHGPIVAGGSSYEQYF. The CDR3 DNA reads as TGTGCCAGCAGTCACGGCCCAATCGTAGCGGGGGGGAGCTCCTACGAGCAGTACTTC.

CDR3 region: CASSIDRGHNEQFF. In DNA form, the CDR3 reads TGTGCCAGCAGTATAGACAGGGGGCACAATGAGCAGTTCTTC. The rearrangement links TRBV6-5 to TRBJ2-1; TRBD1 matches at 10 bases. The CDR3 runs 14 residues. Germline-derived CDR1 and CDR2 are MNHEY and SVGAGI. V was clipped by 5 bases and J by 5 bases; unmatched bases: 3.

This sequence joins TRBV7-2 and TRBJ2-5, with 10 nucleotides matching TRBD1. The V segment lost 5 bases and the J segment 5 bases; nucleotides outside the gene matches: 5. This CDR3 spans 14 amino acids. In germline, CDR1 is SGHTA, CDR2 FQGNSA. The CDR3 DNA reads TGTGCCAGCAGCCGGGACAGGGGAGGGGAGACCCAGTACTTC. Encoded protein: CASSRDRGGETQYF. Full variable domain (rest looked up from reference TRBV7-2 and TRBJ2-5): GAGVSQSPSNKVTEKGKDVELRCDPISGHTALYWYRQSLGQGLEFLIYFQGNSAPDKSGLPSDRFSAERTGGSVSTLTIQRTQQEDSAVYLCASSRDRGGETQYFGPGTRLLVL.

Note on this clone: Within the sample, other DNA sequences also encode this same CDR3. This chain joins TRBV5-1 and TRBJ2-5, with TRBD2 as a possible D gene (6 bases). V was cut by 2 bases and J by 3 bases, with 8 bases left in between. Germline V CDR1 and CDR2: SGHRS, YFSETQ. CDR3 size: 13 residues. CDR3 sequence reads: CASSFGGKETQYF. In DNA form, the CDR3 reads TGCGCCAGCAGCTTCGGGGGAAAAGAGACCCAGTACTTC.

This sequence joins TRBV19 and TRBJ1-1; a weak D match, TRBD1 (6 bases). This CDR3 has 11 amino acids. Trimming left V 5 bases short and J 10 bases short, with 11 bases between. Germline V gene data show CDR1 as LNHDA and CDR2 as SQIVND (reference sequence). The CDR3 region has the DNA TGTGCCAGTAGTGTGGGACATTTAGCTTTCTTT. Encoded protein: CASSVGHLAFF.

This chain connects TRBV2 to TRBJ2-5, with 12 bases aligning to TRBD1. CDR3 length: 14 amino acids. Germline V lookup: CDR1 SNHLY, CDR2 FYNNEI. After removal of 6 bases from V and 5 bases from J, the junction contained 4 bases not matched to a gene. CDR3 nucleotides: TGTGCCAGCAGAGGGACAGGGGGCCACGAGACCCAGTACTTC. Residues: CASRGTGGHETQYF.

In this sample, this clone turned up a few times. The V call is TRBV3-1 (or the pseudogene TRBV3-2), the J call TRBJ2-3; 8 bases line up with TRBD2. The CDR3 spans 16 residues. J was trimmed by 3 bases and V by 4 bases; bases with no gene match: 9. The germline CDR1 and CDR2 sequences are LGHDT and YNNKEL (reference sequence). In DNA, the CDR3 is TGTGCCAGCAGCCCAAGGACTAGCATGCTAACAGATACGCAGTATTTT. Residues: CASSPRTSMLTDTQYF.

This clone was counted between two and nine times. The genes are TRBV11-2 and TRBJ2-3, with D perhaps matching TRBD2 (6 bases). The CDR3 extends over 16 amino acids. The germline V gene encodes CDR1 SGHAT and CDR2 FQNNGV. V was cut by 5 bases and J by 5 bases, with 20 bases left in between. In nucleotides, the CDR3 is TGTGCCAGCAGCCGCCCCAAGGGACTGAAAGTAGATACGCAGTATTTT. Translating gives CASSRPKGLKVDTQYF. Based on the CDR3 plus reference TRBV11-2 and TRBJ2-3, the full variable domain is EAGVAQSPRYKIIEKRQSVAFWCNPISGHATLYWYQQILGQGPKLLIQFQNNGVVDDSQLPKDRFSAERLKGVDSTLKIQPAKLEDSAVYLCASSRPKGLKVDTQYFGPGTRLTVL.

This chain connects TRBV5-4 to TRBJ2-7; 9 bases map to TRBD2. Germline assignment: CDR1 SGHNT and CDR2 YYREEE (reference sequence). The CDR3 extends over 15 amino acids. V lost 3 bases, J lost 1 base, and 5 bases stayed unmatched. The CDR3 here is CASSWSGGRSYEQYF. The CDR3 bases are TGTGCCAGCAGCTGGAGCGGGGGGCGATCCTACGAGCAGTACTTC.

The V and J genes are TRBV5-1 and TRBJ2-7; 7 bases map to TRBD2. V shed 0 bases, J shed 3 bases, and the junction held 3 bases outside the gene matches. The CDR3 length is 14 residues. Per the germline V gene, CDR1 is SGHRS and CDR2 is YFSETQ. CDR3 in DNA: TGCGCCAGCAGCTTGGGGGAGGGAGTCTACGAGCAGTACTTC. Amino acids: CASSLGEGVYEQYF.

The chain joins TRBV5-1 to TRBJ2-2, with D perhaps TRBD1 (6 bases). Trimming pared 5 bases from V and 9 bases from J, leaving 20 bases between. This CDR3 comprises 15 residues. Germline V gives CDR1 SGHRS, CDR2 YFSETQ. The CDR3: CASRRLGASMWELFF. CDR3 sequence (DNA): TGCGCCAGCAGGCGGTTGGGGGCGAGTATGTGGGAGCTGTTTTTT.

The chain uses TRBV19 and TRBJ2-7; TRBD1 agrees at 7 bases. The trim removed 5 bases at V and 4 bases at J, leaving 5 bases unmatched. The CDR3 contains 13 residues. Germline V gene data show CDR1 as LNHDA and CDR2 as SQIVND (reference sequence). CDR3 residues: CASSAGTEYEQYF. CDR3 DNA: TGTGCCAGTAGTGCAGGGACAGAATACGAGCAGTACTTC.

Only a few counts were recorded for this clone. J is TRBJ2-1 and V is TRBV2; perhaps TRBD2 as D (6 bases). Germline V gene data show CDR1 as SNHLY and CDR2 as FYNNEI. The CDR3 is 15 residues long. V was cut by 7 bases and J by 3 bases, with 16 bases left in between. The CDR3 sequence: CASTSPGDIYNEQFF. DNA of the CDR3: TGTGCCAGCACTTCCCCGGGGGATATCTACAATGAGCAGTTCTTC.

The chain has TRBV3-1 (or the pseudogene TRBV3-2) and TRBJ2-2; weak D call: TRBD1 (6 bases). V was cut by 3 bases and J by 0 bases, with 11 bases left in between. Germline CDR1 reads LGHDT; CDR2 reads YNNKEL (reference sequence). CDR3 length: 16 residues. Here the CDR3 reads CASSQGADSNTGELFF. In nucleotides, the CDR3 is TGTGCCAGCAGCCAGGGGGCAGACTCGAACACCGGGGAGCTGTTTTTT.

This clone was seen a few times. The rearrangement links TRBV7-2 to TRBJ1-5; 7 bases match TRBD1. Losses at the gene ends were 5 bases for V and 4 bases for J; bases not matched to a gene: 5. Germline CDR1 and CDR2: SGHTA and FQGNSA. The CDR3 is 14 residues long. CDR3: CASSPDRINQPQHF. The DNA for the CDR3 is TGTGCCAGCAGCCCGGACAGGATAAATCAGCCCCAGCATTTT.

The chain recombines TRBV6-2 or TRBV6-3 with TRBJ2-7, with TRBD2 identical over 14 bases. V was clipped by 2 bases and J by 3 bases; unmatched bases: 6. The CDR3 covers 17 residues. CDR1 is MNHEY and CDR2 is SVGEGT in the germline V gene. The CDR3 is CASSYAGTSGSSYEQYF. CDR3 DNA: TGTGCCAGCAGTTACGCGGGGACTAGCGGGAGTAGCTACGAGCAGTACTTC.

This clone has just a few counts. The chain has TRBV5-5 and TRBJ2-7; 9 bases are a match to TRBD1. The CDR3 length is 15 residues. The V gene end was trimmed by 4 bases and the J gene end by 2 bases; junction bases not matched to a gene: 7. Germline CDR1 and CDR2: SGHKS and YYEKEE (reference sequence). CDR3 nucleotide sequence: TGTGCCAGCAGCCACCCCGGACAGGGGACCTACGAGCAGTACTTC. This translates into CASSHPGQGTYEQYF.